This T cell receptor (beta chain) is drawn from a study of vaccination and CD4 T cells after COVID-19. Across the study: Participants received two doses of either BNT162b2 or mRNA-1273 vaccine.

Whole-study results and caveats: The researchers studied relatively few convalescent patients and omitted early post-infection timepoints.

Stated treatment: approximately nine-day PBMC culture with coronavirus spike peptide pools or control peptides (ViraFEST assay). V shed 4 bases, J shed 4 bases, and the junction held 6 bases outside the gene matches. This CDR3 region has 14 residues. Germline assignment: CDR1 DFQATT and CDR2 SNEGSKA (reference sequence). As for this clonotype: Its antigen is not known.

Scientists ran DNA taken from cultured CD4+ T cells through the Oncomine TCR Beta short-read assay for sequencing. TCRdb recomputed calls from the PCR reads with MiXCR, one row per CDR3 protein. The data contain 15,000 or so distinct CDR3 sequences, 40% to 60% of them singletons. Sequenced sample: CD4+ T cells from blood, cultured in vitro. The TCR sequence derives from a human donor who had recovered from COVID-19. This rearrangement joins TRBV20-1 to TRBJ2-5; 10 bases are shared with TRBD2. CDR3 sequence (DNA): TGCAGTGCTAAACCTAGCGGGAGAACAGAGACCCAGTACTTC. The encoded protein is CSAKPSGRTETQYF.